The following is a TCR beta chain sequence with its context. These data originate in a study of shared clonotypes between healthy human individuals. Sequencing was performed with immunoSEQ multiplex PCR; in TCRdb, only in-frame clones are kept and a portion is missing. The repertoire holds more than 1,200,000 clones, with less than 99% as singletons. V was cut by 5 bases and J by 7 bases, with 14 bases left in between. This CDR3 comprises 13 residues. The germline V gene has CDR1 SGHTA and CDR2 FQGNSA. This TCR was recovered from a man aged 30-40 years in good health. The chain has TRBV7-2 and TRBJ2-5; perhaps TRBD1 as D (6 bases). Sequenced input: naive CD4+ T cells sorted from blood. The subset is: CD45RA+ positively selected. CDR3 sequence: CASSRNRDGTQYF. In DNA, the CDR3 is TGTGCCAGCAGCCGAAACAGGGACGGGACCCAGTACTTC.